Each of the 6 T cell receptor beta chains below was sequenced from the same sample in a study of chemoradiotherapy in HPV16-positive cancers. Sequencing used immunoSEQ multiplex PCR; TCRdb keeps in-frame clones, though not all of them. The sample lists about 31,000 clones; approximately 88% were seen once. The specimen was blood, collected from a patient who underwent chemoradiotherapy. The source is a human donor with HPV-associated anogenital cancer.

A few counts support this clone. The rearrangement uses TRBV5-4 and TRBJ1-1, with D perhaps TRBD1 (5 bases). Between the trimmed V and J ends, which lost 5 bases and 8 bases, there was a span of 10 bases. Germline assignment: CDR1 SGHNT and CDR2 YYREEE (reference sequence). The CDR3 is 11 amino acids. The CDR3 is CASSREGEAFF. The CDR3 DNA follows: TGTGCCAGCAGTAGGGAGGGGGAAGCTTTCTTT.

This chain uses TRBV11-2 with TRBJ1-1; perhaps TRBD1 as D (5 bases). V was shortened by 0 bases and J by 8 bases, with 7 bases between the two germline ends. Germline CDR1 reads SGHAT; CDR2 reads FQNNGV. The CDR3 is made up of 12 amino acids. The CDR3 spells CASSLDRGEAFF. As DNA, the CDR3 is TGTGCCAGCAGCTTAGATCGGGGGGAAGCTTTCTTT. The full variable domain, in which reference TRBV11-2 and TRBJ1-1 provide the parts outside the CDR3, is EAGVAQSPRYKIIEKRQSVAFWCNPISGHATLYWYQQILGQGPKLLIQFQNNGVVDDSQLPKDRFSAERLKGVDSTLKIQPAKLEDSAVYLCASSLDRGEAFFGQGTRLTVV.

The chain combines TRBV7-9 with TRBJ2-7; 8 bases are a match to TRBD2. Germline V lookup: CDR1 SEHNR, CDR2 FQNEAQ (reference sequence). This CDR3 region has 17 residues. J was trimmed by 3 bases and V by 0 bases; bases with no gene match: 10. The CDR3 nucleotides read TGTGCCAGCAGCTTAGCGCTCGGGGCGGGGGGCTTCTACGAGCAGTACGTC. Its translation: CASSLALGAGGFYEQYV.

The V gene is TRBV5-4, the J gene TRBJ1-1, with D possibly matching TRBD1 (6 bases). The CDR3 consists of 14 residues. Germline V gene sequence: CDR1 SGHNT, CDR2 YYREEE (reference sequence). V lost 7 bases and J lost 4, with 17 bases in between. The CDR3 spells CASRRGGSGTEAFF. CDR3 nucleotide sequence: TGTGCCAGCCGCCGAGGGGGGAGTGGCACTGAAGCTTTCTTT.

V and J are TRBV7-2 and TRBJ2-1; D uncertain. V dropped 1 base and J dropped 13 bases, with 17 bases sitting between them. Germline lookup yields CDR1 SGHTA and CDR2 FQGNSA. The CDR3 spans 14 residues. The CDR3 DNA is TGTGCCAGCAGCTTAGAAGGTCAGCCTTTACTTCAGTTCTTC. Translated, it gives CASSLEGQPLLQFF.

The chain is built from TRBV19 and TRBJ1-1, with TRBD1 identical over 9 bases. CDR3 length equals 16 residues. The V gene end was trimmed by 5 bases and the J gene end by 4 bases; junction bases not matched to a gene: 11. The germline V gene encodes CDR1 LNHDA and CDR2 SQIVND (reference sequence). CDR3 in DNA: TGTGCCAGTAGTTACGGACAGGGGAATCAAGGCACTGAAGCTTTCTTT. The encoded protein is CASSYGQGNQGTEAFF. The full variable domain, with the rest looked up from reference TRBV19 and TRBJ1-1, is DGGITQSPKYLFRKEGQNVTLSCEQNLNHDAMYWYRQDPGQGLRLIYYSQIVNDFQKGDIAEGYSVSREKKESFPLTVTSAQKNPTAFYLCASSYGQGNQGTEAFFGQGTRLTVV.